This entry is about one T cell receptor beta chain. This sample is part of a study of blood T cell repertoires in COVID-19. Study-level background: The United States, Italy and Spain were the sources of the acute and convalescent COVID-19 samples.

Original methodology: Amplification of reference gene primers was used by the study to estimate nucleated cell counts. This table comes from immunoSEQ multiplex PCR, and its TCRdb copy is limited to in-frame clones, with some not included. V, J and clone size reflect that table, while D and trimming were determined from the DNA. The data contain about 670,000 clones, 85% to 90% of them singletons. The ends were cut back, 1 base at V and 7 bases at J, with 13 bases in the middle. Germline loops: CDR1 LGHDT, CDR2 YNNKEL (reference sequence). The CDR3 has 14 residues. The sample consisted of peripheral blood. The rearrangement joins TRBV3-1 (or the pseudogene TRBV3-2) to TRBJ1-1, with D uncertain. The origin of this receptor is a young woman with acute or convalescent COVID-19. The CDR3, as DNA: TGTGCCAGCAGCCAAGGCGCTGTTGGGAGTGAAGCTTTCTTT. This translates into CASSQGAVGSEAFF.